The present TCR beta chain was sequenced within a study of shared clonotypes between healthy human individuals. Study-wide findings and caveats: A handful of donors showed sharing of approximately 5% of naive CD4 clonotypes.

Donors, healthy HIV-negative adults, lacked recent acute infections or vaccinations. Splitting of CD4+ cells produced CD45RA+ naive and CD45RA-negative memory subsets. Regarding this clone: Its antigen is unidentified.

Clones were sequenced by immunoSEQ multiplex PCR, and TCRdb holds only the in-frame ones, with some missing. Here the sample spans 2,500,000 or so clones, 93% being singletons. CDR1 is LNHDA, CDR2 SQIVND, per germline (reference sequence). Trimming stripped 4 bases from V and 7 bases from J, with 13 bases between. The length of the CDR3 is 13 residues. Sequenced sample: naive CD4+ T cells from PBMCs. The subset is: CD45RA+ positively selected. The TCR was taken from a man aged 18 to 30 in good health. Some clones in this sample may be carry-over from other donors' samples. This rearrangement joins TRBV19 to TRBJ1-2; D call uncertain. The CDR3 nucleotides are TGTGCCAGTAGTACCCCAGCTATGAGTGGCTACACCTTC. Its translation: CASSTPAMSGYTF. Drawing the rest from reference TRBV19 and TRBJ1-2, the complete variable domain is DGGITQSPKYLFRKEGQNVTLSCEQNLNHDAMYWYRQDPGQGLRLIYYSQIVNDFQKGDIAEGYSVSREKKESFPLTVTSAQKNPTAFYLCASSTPAMSGYTFGSGTRLTVV.